Below, 9 T cell receptor beta chains from the same sample are listed, as sequenced in a study of T-cell memory formation after mild COVID-19. One entry per CDR3 protein results from TCRdb running MiXCR on the 5' RACE reads. In the table there are 150,000 to 200,000 distinct CDR3 sequences, about a fifth of which are singletons. The sample consisted of PBMCs or a T cell subset sorted from them (not recorded which). These receptors all come from an adult woman who had mild COVID-19 (a few samples of this study predate the infection). Cell type and time point are not known.

This clonotype was found a few times. The rearrangement links TRBV15 to TRBJ2-5; perhaps TRBD1 as D (7 bases). Germline V gene data show CDR1 as LNHNV and CDR2 as YYDKDF (reference sequence). This CDR3 region has 16 residues. Trimming took off 0 bases at V and 3 bases at J, with 14 bases between the two ends. DNA for the CDR3: TGTGCCACCAGCAGAGATATGGAGGGGGCGGAAGAGACCCAGTACTTC. Amino acids: CATSRDMEGAEETQYF.

The chain links TRBV6-5 to TRBJ2-7; TRBD1 agrees at 11 bases. CDR3 length equals 16 residues. The germline V gene has CDR1 MNHEY and CDR2 SVGAGI. The V segment lost 5 bases and the J segment 2 bases; nucleotides outside the gene matches: 8. The CDR3 here is CASSPSGQGATYEQYF. CDR3 bases: TGTGCCAGCAGTCCCTCCGGACAGGGGGCTACCTACGAGCAGTACTTC.

The V call is TRBV7-6, the J call TRBJ2-3, with 8 bases lining up with TRBD2. Trimming cost V 3 bases and J 6 bases; bases outside gene matches: 5. CDR3 length equals 14 residues. The germline V gene encodes CDR1 SGHVS and CDR2 FNYEAQ. The chain's CDR3 is CASSFRTSFDTQYF. CDR3 nucleotide sequence: TGTGCCAGCAGCTTCAGGACTAGCTTCGATACGCAGTATTTT.

J is TRBJ1-2 and V is TRBV12-3 or TRBV12-4, with TRBD1 as a possible D gene (6 bases). Trimming cost V 5 bases and J 0 bases, with 16 bases left between them. CDR3 size: 16 residues. CDR3 amino acids: CASSPLATGANYGYTF. CDR3 DNA sequence: TGTGCCAGCAGTCCGCTCGCGACAGGAGCTAACTATGGCTACACCTTC.

This clonotype was seen more than once but under ten times. This chain links TRBV12-3 or TRBV12-4 with TRBJ2-1; 7 bases are a match to TRBD2. Trimming at V came to 6 bases and at J to 2 bases, leaving 7 bases not matched to a gene. The length of the CDR3 is 15 residues. This CDR3 reads CASSSGDYAYNEQFF. As DNA, the CDR3 is TGTGCCAGCAGCTCCGGGGACTACGCCTACAATGAGCAGTTCTTC.

The V call is TRBV7-6, the J call TRBJ2-1; 10 bases are a match to TRBD1. CDR3 length: 15 residues. V was pared by 4 bases and J by 9 bases, with 9 bases of the junction left unmatched. In germline, CDR1 is SGHVS, CDR2 FNYEAQ. Here the CDR3 reads CASSSTGGAEGEQFF. Here the CDR3 DNA reads TGTGCCAGCAGCTCGACAGGGGGCGCGGAAGGTGAGCAGTTCTTC.

This clonotype is judged medium-sized. The chain uses TRBV4-3 and TRBJ2-7; D uncertain. The germline V gene encodes CDR1 LGHNA and CDR2 YSLEER. Trimming took 1 base from V and 0 from J, leaving 10 bases between them. There are 15 residues in the CDR3. CDR3 sequence (DNA): TGCGCCAGCAGCCAAGTTGCGGATTTCTCCTACGAGCAGTACTTC. It codes for CASSQVADFSYEQYF.

V gene TRBV6-5 combines with J gene TRBJ2-7, with 10 bases aligning to TRBD1. V shed 2 bases, J shed 6 bases, and the junction held 1 base outside the gene matches. CDR1 and CDR2 from the germline V gene are MNHEY and SVGAGI. CDR3 length: 13 residues. The CDR3 region has the DNA TGTGCCAGCAGTTACGGGACAGGGGTCGAGCAGTACTTC. It codes for CASSYGTGVEQYF.

V and J are TRBV24-1 and TRBJ2-1, with 8 bases identical to TRBD1. Trimming removed 4 bases from V and 1 base from J; junction bases left unmatched: 11. The CDR3 covers 18 residues. Germline V gene data show CDR1 as KGHDR and CDR2 as SFDVKD. In nucleotides, the CDR3 is TGTGCCACCAGTGACCTGGGGCAACAGGGGGGATCCTACAATGAGCAGTTCTTC. Amino acid sequence: CATSDLGQQGGSYNEQFF.